The 30 T cell receptor beta chains below were found in one sample sequenced in a study of graft-versus-host responses after intestinal transplantation (dated by TCRdb to about 2021). Their antigens remain unidentified. In the paper's terms, the time point label means: cells obtained before transplantation from donor or recipient. Library generation was performed with the immunoSEQ multiplex PCR assay. What TCRdb holds here is the immuneACCESS table cut down to in-frame rearrangements. Part of the clones is not present; checked against another copy, under half of the missing clones reflect an unresolved V gene, and the others are unexplained. For this sample the table gives about 130,000 clones, of which around nine tenths were detected only once. Jointly, the top ten make up around 0.15% of the sample. The sample was unstimulated CD4+ T cells sorted from spleen or lymph node cells, taken before intestinal transplant. These receptors were collected from a human donor who received an intestinal transplant.

The chain links TRBV6-5 to TRBJ2-5, with D perhaps TRBD2 (6 bases). This CDR3 is built from 13 residues. Per the germline V gene, CDR1 is MNHEY and CDR2 is SVGAGI. The ends were cut back, 6 bases at V and 7 bases at J, with 15 bases in the middle. CDR3 nucleotide sequence: TGTGCCAGCAGCTCTAGCGTAGGTGTGACCCAGTACTTC. Residues: CASSSSVGVTQYF.

The DNA for the CDR3 is TGTGCCAGCACCCGACAGGGGGCTCGGGAAAAACTGTTTTTT. It is translated as CASTRQGAREKLFF. J is TRBJ1-4 and V is TRBV5-5; 10 nucleotides agree with TRBD1. V trimming: 6 bases; J trimming: 8 bases; junction bases outside the gene matches: 7. CDR1 and CDR2 (germline): SGHKS, YYEKEE (reference sequence). The CDR3 has 14 residues.

The V and J genes are TRBV19 and TRBJ1-2; tentatively, D is TRBD1 (6 bases). Germline CDR1 reads LNHDA; CDR2 reads SQIVND (reference sequence). This CDR3 has 14 residues. The V end was cut by 7 bases, the J end by 4 bases, with 16 bases between. CDR3 residues: CASTRTVDGYGYTF. As DNA, the CDR3 is TGTGCCAGTACCCGGACAGTCGACGGCTATGGCTACACCTTC.

The rearrangement links TRBV14 to TRBJ1-1; 11 positions agree with TRBD1. V trimming: 3 bases; J trimming: 4 bases; junction bases outside the gene matches: 4. CDR3 size: 15 residues. The germline CDR1 and CDR2 sequences are SGHDN and FVKESK. CDR3 sequence reads: CASSQDRGRGTEAFF. The CDR3 region has the DNA TGTGCCAGCAGCCAGGACAGGGGGCGCGGCACTGAAGCTTTCTTT. The whole variable domain, remainder taken from reference TRBV14 and TRBJ1-1, is EAGVTQFPSHSVIEKGQTVTLRCDPISGHDNLYWYRRVMGKEIKFLLHFVKESKQDESGMPNNRFLAERTGGTYSTLKVQPAELEDSGVYFCASSQDRGRGTEAFFGQGTRLTVV.

The V call is TRBV7-6, the J call TRBJ1-3; unclear D gene. The CDR3 contains 14 residues. Trimming pared 4 bases from V and 0 bases from J, leaving 7 bases between. The germline V gene encodes CDR1 SGHVS and CDR2 FNYEAQ. DNA of the CDR3: TGTGCCAGCAGCTCAAGCAGCTCTGGAAACACCATATATTTT. Translated, it gives CASSSSSSGNTIYF. The whole variable domain, remainder taken from reference TRBV7-6 and TRBJ1-3, is GAGVSQSPRYKVTKRGQDVALRCDPISGHVSLYWYRQALGQGPEFLTYFNYEAQQDKSGLPNDRFSAERPEGSISTLTIQRTEQRDSAMYRCASSSSSSGNTIYFGEGSWLTVV.

This clone was seen a single time. This rearrangement joins TRBV5-1 to TRBJ2-7; 7 bases map to TRBD2. V gave up 4 bases and J gave up 4 bases; unmatched junction bases: 8. The germline gives CDR1 SGHRS, CDR2 YFSETQ. The CDR3 extends over 14 amino acids. DNA of the CDR3: TGCGCCAGCAGCCTACGGCTGGGACTATACGAGCAGTACTTC. Its protein is CASSLRLGLYEQYF.

V is TRBV7-9 and J is TRBJ2-3; 9 bases are shared with TRBD2. The CDR3 totals 17 residues. Germline loops: CDR1 SEHNR, CDR2 FQNEAQ (reference sequence). V was clipped by 2 bases and J by 5 bases; unmatched bases: 11. The DNA for the CDR3 is TGTGCCAGCAGCTTATATGTCGCGGGGGGGCTGGGAGATACGCAGTATTTT. Translation: CASSLYVAGGLGDTQYF.

The chain carries TRBV19 and TRBJ1-1; TRBD1 might be the D (5 bases). Looked up from germline, CDR1 is LNHDA and CDR2 is SQIVND (reference sequence). This CDR3 is built from 14 residues. The germline V and J ends were trimmed by 4 bases and 4 bases, with 13 bases remaining between them. The CDR3 DNA reads as TGTGCCAGTAGTAAAAACGTAGGGGCCACTGAAGCTTTCTTT. Residues: CASSKNVGATEAFF.

This clone was detected only a few times. The gene calls are TRBV5-6 and TRBJ1-3; TRBD1 matches at 7 bases. The CDR3 loop spans 15 amino acids. CDR1 is SGHDT and CDR2 is YYEEEE in the germline V gene. V lost 5 bases, J lost 7 bases, and 12 bases stayed unmatched. The CDR3 nucleotides are TGTGCCAGCAGTCAGCCGGGACAGCCACCGAACACCATATATTTT. Amino acid sequence: CASSQPGQPPNTIYF.

The chain employs TRBV18 and TRBJ1-4; no firm D call. CDR1 KGHSH and CDR2 LQKENI come from the germline V gene. Trimming stripped 6 bases from V and 0 bases from J, with 8 bases between. This CDR3 is 14 amino acids long. CDR3 sequence: CASSPQSTNEKLFF. The DNA of the CDR3 is TGTGCCAGCTCCCCCCAGTCAACTAATGAAAAACTGTTTTTT.

This rearrangement joins TRBV10-2 to TRBJ2-1; 12 bases are shared with TRBD2. In germline, CDR1 is WSHSY, CDR2 SAAADI. The CDR3 sequence is 17 residues long. V gave up 5 bases and J gave up 9 bases; unmatched junction bases: 14. The CDR3 reads CASSWTSGVSHSGEQFF. In nucleotides, the CDR3 is TGCGCCAGCAGTTGGACTAGCGGGGTATCCCACTCCGGTGAGCAGTTCTTC.

The J gene is TRBJ2-5, the V gene TRBV7-2; maybe TRBD2 (6 bases). The CDR3 has 14 residues. Per germline, CDR1 SGHTA and CDR2 FQGNSA. The V and J ends lost 0 bases and 9 bases respectively, with 14 bases between them. The CDR3 DNA follows: TGTGCCAGCAGCTTAGCCTCTAGCGTTGGGGCCCAGTACTTC. Amino acids: CASSLASSVGAQYF.

This chain uses TRBV9 with TRBJ1-2; unclear D gene. Germline V gene sequence: CDR1 SGDLS, CDR2 YYNGEE. CDR3 size: 13 residues. V lost 2 bases and J lost 7, with 12 bases in between. CDR3 bases: TGTGCCAGCAGCGTCAATGATCGTCTTGGCTACACCTTC. Encoded protein: CASSVNDRLGYTF.

This rearrangement joins TRBV19 to TRBJ2-6, with D maybe TRBD1 (6 bases). Trimming took 5 bases from V and 1 from J, leaving 15 bases between them. The CDR3 consists of 17 residues. Per germline, CDR1 LNHDA and CDR2 SQIVND (reference sequence). As DNA, the CDR3 is TGTGCCAGTAGTCTCCATCCCCAGGGGTCTGGGGCCAACGTCCTGACTTTC. Protein sequence: CASSLHPQGSGANVLTF.

The chain combines TRBV19 with TRBJ1-5, with 7 bases fitting TRBD1. Per germline, CDR1 LNHDA and CDR2 SQIVND (reference sequence). J lost 8 bases, V lost 3 bases, and 4 bases had no gene match. The CDR3 length is 13 residues. DNA for the CDR3: TGTGCCAGTAGTATCGAGGGGGCAAAGCCCCAGCATTTT. This gives the protein CASSIEGAKPQHF.

The gene calls are TRBV6-5 and TRBJ2-7; D is perhaps TRBD2 (6 bases). V shed 8 bases and J shed 6 bases, with 23 bases lying between them. Germline CDR1 MNHEY, CDR2 SVGAGI. The CDR3 runs 15 residues. CDR3 loop: CASGGLGQPQLEQYF. DNA for the CDR3: TGTGCCAGCGGAGGGCTGGGGCAGCCGCAACTCGAGCAGTACTTC.

The chain carries TRBV11-2 and TRBJ2-7, with 7 bases fitting TRBD2. The V and J ends lost 2 bases and 2 bases, in that order; junction bases with no gene match: 12. Germline-derived CDR1 and CDR2 are SGHAT and FQNNGV. This CDR3 comprises 17 residues. The CDR3 DNA reads TGTGCCAGCAGCTTACACTACGGTGGGAGGGGACCCTACGAGCAGTACTTC. Translated, it gives CASSLHYGGRGPYEQYF.

The V and J genes are TRBV27 and TRBJ1-1; TRBD1 agrees at 7 bases. The CDR3 has 16 residues. CDR1 MNHEY and CDR2 SMNVEV come from the germline V gene (reference sequence). V was pared by 6 bases and J by 6 bases, with 16 bases of the junction left unmatched. The CDR3 protein is CASSRLTGQAKPEAFF. For the CDR3, the DNA is TGTGCCAGCAGCCGTCTGACCGGACAGGCCAAACCTGAAGCTTTCTTT.

The chain is built from TRBV5-1 and TRBJ1-1; a weak D match, TRBD1 (5 bases). Trimming pared 2 bases from V and 3 bases from J, leaving 11 bases between. The length of the CDR3 is 14 residues. From germline, CDR1 is SGHRS and CDR2 YFSETQ. This CDR3 is CASSFRVEDTEAFF. Written as DNA, the CDR3 is TGCGCCAGCAGCTTCAGGGTTGAGGACACTGAAGCTTTCTTT.

The gene calls are TRBV6-1 and TRBJ2-1; D possibly corresponds to TRBD1 (5 bases). The ends were cut back, 3 bases at V and 2 bases at J, with 11 bases in the middle. Per the germline V gene, CDR1 is MNHNS and CDR2 is SASEGT. CDR3 length: 15 residues. The CDR3 coding sequence is TGTGCCAGCAGTGAGCTGACAGCAGCCTACAATGAGCAGTTCTTC. Translation: CASSELTAAYNEQFF.

The chain's CDR3 is CASTRIASGANVLTF. CDR3 nucleotides: TGTGCCAGCACGCGAATAGCGTCCGGGGCCAACGTCCTGACTTTC. V usage is TRBV5-6 and J usage is TRBJ2-6; TRBD2 might be the D (5 bases). V shed 6 bases and J shed 4 bases, with 14 bases lying between them. Looked up from germline, CDR1 is SGHDT and CDR2 is YYEEEE. The CDR3 sequence is 15 residues long. Combining the CDR3 with reference TRBV5-6 and TRBJ2-6 gives the whole variable domain DAGVTQSPTHLIKTRGQQVTLRCSPKSGHDTVSWYQQALGQGPQFIFQYYEEEERQRGNFPDRFSGHQFPNYSSELNVNALLLGDSALYLCASTRIASGANVLTFGAGSRLTVL.

V is TRBV7-8 and J is TRBJ1-4; weak D call: TRBD1 (5 bases). CDR1 and CDR2 (germline): SGHVS, FQNEAQ. Trimming shortened V by 3 bases and J by 10 bases, and 12 bases separated the two germline ends. The CDR3 totals 13 residues. The CDR3 protein is CASSLGVEGKLFF. The CDR3, as DNA: TGTGCCAGCAGCTTGGGGGTGGAGGGAAAACTGTTTTTT.

In this sample, this clone turned up a few times. The rearrangement joins TRBV5-4 to TRBJ1-1; 7 bases fit TRBD1. The germline V gene encodes CDR1 SGHNT and CDR2 YYREEE (reference sequence). The CDR3 consists of 13 residues. With 4 bases clipped from V and 4 bases from J, the junction kept 4 bases outside the gene matches. CDR3 protein: CASSTDRATEAFF. The CDR3 DNA follows: TGTGCCAGCAGCACCGACAGGGCCACTGAAGCTTTCTTT.

The genes are TRBV5-4 and TRBJ2-7; D possibly matches TRBD1 or TRBD2 (5 bases each). V was pared by 6 bases and J by 0 bases, with 19 bases between. Per germline, CDR1 SGHNT and CDR2 YYREEE (reference sequence). The CDR3 spans 16 residues. The CDR3 region is CASTSRGHLLSYEQYF. CDR3 in DNA: TGTGCCAGCACTTCCCGGGGCCACCTCCTCTCCTACGAGCAGTACTTC.

The chain combines TRBV7-6 with TRBJ1-5; D is possibly TRBD1 (5 bases). The germline V and J ends were trimmed by 5 bases and 6 bases, with 17 bases remaining between them. The CDR3 loop spans 15 amino acids. From germline, CDR1 is SGHVS and CDR2 FNYEAQ. The CDR3 DNA reads as TGTGCCAGCAGCCCTGACATGGGGGGTAGTCAGCCCCAGCATTTT. Protein product: CASSPDMGGSQPQHF.

This chain uses TRBV11-3 with TRBJ2-3, with 11 nucleotides matching TRBD2. CDR3 length: 16 residues. Germline CDR1 is SGHNT and CDR2 is YENEEA. V trimming: 3 bases; J trimming: 4 bases; junction bases outside the gene matches: 6. CDR3 nucleotide sequence: TGTGCCAGCAGCTTTCAGGGTAGCGGGGGGGCAGATACGCAGTATTTT. The encoded protein is CASSFQGSGGADTQYF.

CDR3 residues: CASSPPGGESPLHF. Written as DNA, the CDR3 is TGTGCCAGCAGCCCCCCGGGAGGGGAATCACCCCTCCACTTT. The chain links TRBV5-6 to TRBJ1-6, with D possibly matching TRBD1 (5 bases). Germline assignment: CDR1 SGHDT and CDR2 YYEEEE. Trimming pared 4 bases from V and 10 bases from J, leaving 15 bases between. The CDR3 is 14 amino acids.

This clone was observed many times. CDR3 bases: TGTGCCAGTAGTACAGGGGGCTCTGGAAACACCATATATTTT. Its translation is CASSTGGSGNTIYF. This chain uses TRBV19 with TRBJ1-3; 7 bases align to TRBD1. The germline CDR1 and CDR2 sequences are LNHDA and SQIVND (reference sequence). Trimming took 4 bases from V and 0 from J; bases not matched to a gene: 0. The CDR3 runs 14 residues. Variable domain in full (rest from reference TRBV19 and TRBJ1-3): DGGITQSPKYLFRKEGQNVTLSCEQNLNHDAMYWYRQDPGQGLRLIYYSQIVNDFQKGDIAEGYSVSREKKESFPLTVTSAQKNPTAFYLCASSTGGSGNTIYFGEGSWLTVV.

Only one count was recorded for this clone. J is TRBJ1-5 and V is TRBV2, with 7 bases identical to TRBD1. Trimming took 4 bases from V and 7 from J; bases not matched to a gene: 10. The CDR3 is made up of 15 amino acids. Germline V gives CDR1 SNHLY, CDR2 FYNNEI. The CDR3 DNA reads TGTGCCAGCAGTGTTTTCAGGGGGGGAAGACAGCCCCAGCATTTT. Protein sequence: CASSVFRGGRQPQHF. Full variable domain (remainder filled in from reference TRBV2 and TRBJ1-5): EPEVTQTPSHQVTQMGQEVILRCVPISNHLYFYWYRQILGQKVEFLVSFYNNEISEKSEIFDDQFSVERPDGSNFTLKIRSTKLEDSAMYFCASSVFRGGRQPQHFGDGTRLSIL.

The rearrangement joins TRBV25-1 to TRBJ2-2; D is uncertain. Germline V lookup: CDR1 MGHDK, CDR2 SYGVNS. This CDR3 has 11 residues. Deletions cut 2 bases from V and 7 bases from J, with 2 bases between. The CDR3 region is CASSEIGELFF. CDR3 DNA: TGTGCCAGCAGTGAAATCGGGGAGCTGTTTTTT. Based on the CDR3 plus reference TRBV25-1 and TRBJ2-2, the full variable domain is EADIYQTPRYLVIGTGKKITLECSQTMGHDKMYWYQQDPGMELHLIHYSYGVNSTEKGDLSSESTVSRIRTEHFPLTLESARPSHTSQYLCASSEIGELFFGEGSRLTVL.